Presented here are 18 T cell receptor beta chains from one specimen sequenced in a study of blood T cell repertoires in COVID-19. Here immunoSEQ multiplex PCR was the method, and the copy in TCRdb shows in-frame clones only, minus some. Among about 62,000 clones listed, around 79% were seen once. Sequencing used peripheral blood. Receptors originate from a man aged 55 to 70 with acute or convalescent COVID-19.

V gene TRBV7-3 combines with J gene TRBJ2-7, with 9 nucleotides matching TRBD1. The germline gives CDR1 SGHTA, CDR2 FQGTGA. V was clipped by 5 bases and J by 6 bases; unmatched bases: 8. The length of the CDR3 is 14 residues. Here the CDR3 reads CASSLMTGGGEQYF. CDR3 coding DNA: TGTGCCAGCAGCCTAATGACAGGGGGAGGCGAGCAGTACTTC. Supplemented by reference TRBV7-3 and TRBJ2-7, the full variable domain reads GAGVSQTPSNKVTEKGKYVELRCDPISGHTALYWYRQSLGQGPEFLIYFQGTGAADDSGLPNDRFFAVRPEGSVSTLKIQRTERGDSAVYLCASSLMTGGGEQYFGPGTRLTVT.

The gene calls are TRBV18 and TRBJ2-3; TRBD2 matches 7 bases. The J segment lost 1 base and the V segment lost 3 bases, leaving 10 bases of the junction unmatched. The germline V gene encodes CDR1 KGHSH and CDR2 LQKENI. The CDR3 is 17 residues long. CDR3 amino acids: CASSPSLGGSGTDTQYF. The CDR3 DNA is TGTGCCAGCTCACCCTCCTTGGGAGGGAGTGGCACAGATACGCAGTATTTT.

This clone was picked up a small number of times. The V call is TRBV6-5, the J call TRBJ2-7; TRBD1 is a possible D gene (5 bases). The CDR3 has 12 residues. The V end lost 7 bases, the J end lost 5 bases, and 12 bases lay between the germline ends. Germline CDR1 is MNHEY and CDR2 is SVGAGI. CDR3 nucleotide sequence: TGTGCCAGCACCCCAAGGGGCCACGAGCAGTACTTC. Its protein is CASTPRGHEQYF.

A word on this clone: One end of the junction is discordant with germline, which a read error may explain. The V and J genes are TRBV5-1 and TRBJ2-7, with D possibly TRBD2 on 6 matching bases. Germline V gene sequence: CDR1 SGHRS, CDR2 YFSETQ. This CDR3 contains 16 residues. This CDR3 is CAGSLGRPGGAYEQYF. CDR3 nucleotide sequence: TGCGCCGGCAGCTTGGGGAGGCCCGGCGGGGCCTACGAGCAGTACTTC.

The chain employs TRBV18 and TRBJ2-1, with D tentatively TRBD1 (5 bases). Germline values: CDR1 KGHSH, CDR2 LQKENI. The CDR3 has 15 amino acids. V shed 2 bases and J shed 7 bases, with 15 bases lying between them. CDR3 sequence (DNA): TGTGCCAGCTCACCATTTCAGGGATTGGGGAATGAGCAGTTCTTC. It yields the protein CASSPFQGLGNEQFF.

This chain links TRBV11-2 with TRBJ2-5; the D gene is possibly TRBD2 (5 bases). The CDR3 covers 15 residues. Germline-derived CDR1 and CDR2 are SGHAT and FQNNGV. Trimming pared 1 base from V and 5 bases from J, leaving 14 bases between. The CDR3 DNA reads TGTGCCAGCAGCTTAGGGCTAGCTGTTGTCGAGACCCAGTACTTC. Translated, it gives CASSLGLAVVETQYF.

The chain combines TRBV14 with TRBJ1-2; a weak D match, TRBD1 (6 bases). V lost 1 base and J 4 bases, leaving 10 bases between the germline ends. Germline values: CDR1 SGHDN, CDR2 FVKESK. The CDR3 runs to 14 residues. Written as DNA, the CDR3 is TGTGCCAGCAGCCAAGGGGCCAGGGGCTATGGCTACACCTTC. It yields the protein CASSQGARGYGYTF.

In DNA form, the CDR3 reads TGCGCCAGCAGCTTGGATAGCGGAACCTACAATGAGCAGTTCTTC. It yields the protein CASSLDSGTYNEQFF. The rearrangement links TRBV5-1 to TRBJ2-1, with a weak D call TRBD2 (6 bases). The CDR3 spans 15 residues. The V and J ends lost 0 bases and 2 bases respectively, with 9 bases between them. Germline assignment: CDR1 SGHRS and CDR2 YFSETQ.

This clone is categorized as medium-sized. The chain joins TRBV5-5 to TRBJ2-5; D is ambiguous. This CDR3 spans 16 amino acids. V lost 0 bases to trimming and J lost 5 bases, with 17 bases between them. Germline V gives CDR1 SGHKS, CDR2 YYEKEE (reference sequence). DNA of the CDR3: TGTGCCAGCAGCTTGGATATACTCATCTCGGAGGAGACCCAGTACTTC. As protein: CASSLDILISEETQYF.

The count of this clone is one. CDR3 DNA sequence: TGTGCCATCAAGGTGGACACGAACACCGGGGAGCTGTTTTTT. Its translation is CAIKVDTNTGELFF. The V call is TRBV10-3, the J call TRBJ2-2; tentative D call: TRBD1 (5 bases). CDR1 is ENHRY and CDR2 is SYGVKD in the germline V gene. Trimming shortened V by 7 bases and J by 0 bases, and 9 bases separated the two germline ends. The CDR3 is 14 amino acids.

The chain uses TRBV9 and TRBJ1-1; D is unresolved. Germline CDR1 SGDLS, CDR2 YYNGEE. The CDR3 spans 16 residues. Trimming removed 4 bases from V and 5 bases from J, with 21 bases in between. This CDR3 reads CASSPPVDARGTEAFF. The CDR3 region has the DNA TGTGCCAGCAGCCCCCCCGTCGACGCCCGGGGTACTGAAGCTTTCTTT. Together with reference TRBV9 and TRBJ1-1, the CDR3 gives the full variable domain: DSGVTQTPKHLITATGQRVTLRCSPRSGDLSVYWYQQSLDQGLQFLIQYYNGEERAKGNILERFSAQQFPDLHSELNLSSLELGDSALYFCASSPPVDARGTEAFFGQGTRLTVV.

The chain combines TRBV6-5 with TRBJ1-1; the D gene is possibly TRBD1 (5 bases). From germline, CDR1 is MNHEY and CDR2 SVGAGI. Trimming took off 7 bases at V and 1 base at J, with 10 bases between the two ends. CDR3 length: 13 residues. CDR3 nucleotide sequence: TGTGCCAGCACCAGAGGACAGAACACTGAAGCTTTCTTT. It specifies CASTRGQNTEAFF.

The CDR3 spells CASSQGQGPSYEQYF. CDR3 bases: TGTGCCAGCAGCCAGGGACAGGGGCCTTCCTACGAGCAGTACTTC. V and J are TRBV5-4 and TRBJ2-7, with TRBD1 matching over 10 bases. Trimming took 4 bases from V and 1 from J; bases not matched to a gene: 5. CDR3 length: 15 residues. Germline V gives CDR1 SGHNT, CDR2 YYREEE (reference sequence).

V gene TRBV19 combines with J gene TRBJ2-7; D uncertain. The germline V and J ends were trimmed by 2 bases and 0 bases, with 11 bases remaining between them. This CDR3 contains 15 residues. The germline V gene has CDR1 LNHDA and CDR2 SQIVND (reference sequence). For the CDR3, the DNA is TGTGCCAGTAGTATACAACACCAAAGCTCCTACGAGCAGTACTTC. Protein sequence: CASSIQHQSSYEQYF.

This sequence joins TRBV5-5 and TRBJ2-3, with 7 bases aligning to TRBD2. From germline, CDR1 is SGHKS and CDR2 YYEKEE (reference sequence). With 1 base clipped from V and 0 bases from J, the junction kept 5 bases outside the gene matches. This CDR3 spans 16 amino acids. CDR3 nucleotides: TGTGCCAGCAGCTTGCTGGCGGGAGTTAGCACAGATACGCAGTATTTT. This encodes CASSLLAGVSTDTQYF.

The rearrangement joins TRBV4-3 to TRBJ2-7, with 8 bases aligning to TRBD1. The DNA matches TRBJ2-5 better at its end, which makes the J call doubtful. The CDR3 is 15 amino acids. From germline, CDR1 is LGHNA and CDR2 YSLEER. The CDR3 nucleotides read TGCGCCAGCAGCCAAGATGACAGACAGGGGAAGACCCAGTACTTC. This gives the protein CASSQDDRQGKTQYF.

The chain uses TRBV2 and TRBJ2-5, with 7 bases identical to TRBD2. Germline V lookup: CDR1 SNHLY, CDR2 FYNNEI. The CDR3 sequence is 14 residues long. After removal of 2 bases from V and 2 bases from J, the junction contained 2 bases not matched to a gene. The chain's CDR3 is CASSEQGGQETQYF. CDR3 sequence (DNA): TGTGCCAGCAGTGAACAGGGAGGGCAAGAGACCCAGTACTTC.

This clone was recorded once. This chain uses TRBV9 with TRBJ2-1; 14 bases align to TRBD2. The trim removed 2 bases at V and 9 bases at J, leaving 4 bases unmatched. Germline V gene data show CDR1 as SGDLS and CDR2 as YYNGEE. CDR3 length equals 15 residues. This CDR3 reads CASSVRTSGRSEQFF. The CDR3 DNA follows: TGTGCCAGCAGCGTCCGGACTAGCGGGAGGAGTGAGCAGTTCTTC.